The text below deals with one T cell receptor beta chain. This clonotype showed up many times. Its cognate antigen has yet to be identified. Per-base qualities were not stored, and no clone one base away is much larger. This specimen's time point label, per the study, means: patch test 2, 6 weeks after DPC sensitization. The sample's treatment or condition label is to be understood as: therapeutic diphenylcyclopropenone sensitization with weekly scalp DPC. At each patch-test visit, blood was drawn before the patch test was applied. To be eligible, patients had to be aged 18 to 70, diagnosed with alopecia and judged suitable for DPC therapy, while pregnant patients were excluded. Unfractionated whole blood was collected in Tempus Blood RNA tubes, and total RNA was extracted from that blood. These data belong to a study of human T cells and chemical hapten exposure (dated by TCRdb to the early 2020s). About the full investigation: For sensitization, 2% DPC in acetone was applied to a 2 cm by 2 cm area of upper inner arm skin. Patients additionally received weekly therapeutic DPC doses to the scalp throughout the roughly 25-week study period. The mostly female patient cohort included alopecia areata with under or over 50% scalp involvement, alopecia totalis and alopecia universalis. The libraries were sequenced as a pool, and the TCR yield per sample differed mostly because of small variations in library volumes within the pool. For TCR sequencing, blood came from 25 to 35 alopecia patients at anywhere from one to four time points (pre-sensitization, 2, 6 and 24 weeks). The study tracked peripheral blood TCR repertoire changes in vivo during primary and secondary sensitization to the hapten diphenylcyclopropenone (DPC) in alopecia patients. Blood samples were taken from patients before sensitization (week 0) and at 2, 6 and about 24 weeks after DPC sensitization. Patch testing was performed on the upper back with Finn chambers containing 0.01% DPC, and the patch tests were scored after 6 days according to International Contact Dermatitis Research Group standards. General study outcomes and caveats: DPC sensitization did not change how many TCRs were above 1 in 1000 frequency, and no evidence was found of alterations in global repertoire structure. Because all patients had alopecia, a presumed autoimmune disease, the immune response of the patients might differ from that of healthy individuals. Significantly more large CDR3 similarity clusters were formed by expanded TCRs than by pre-sensitization or healthy control sets, consistent with antigen-driven responses. Patch test score was positively correlated with the number of PT1 expanded TCRs, with significance at thresholds 8, 16 and 32 but not at 4. After repeated subsampling, changes were observed in the strength of the expansion versus patch-test correlation and in the threshold at which the correlation became significant.

The library was built by means of RACE. TCRdb names NextSeq 500 as the instrument used. During library preparation, unique molecular identifiers were attached to individual cDNA molecules so that TCRs could be counted in a quantitative, reproducible way. Each blood RNA sample was used to sequence both TCR alpha and TCR beta chains. The original pipeline was this. Samples had a median of about 90,000 TCRs, with a range from about 20,000 to 690,600. The Decombinator software suite was used to annotate V, J and CDR3 in the TCR reads. Every sample was subsampled to the same number of TCRs (28,000) for the PS versus PT1 abundance plots. TCRs were defined as expanded if absent before sensitization and observed at least eight times at the 2-week time point. TCRdb reworked the public reads: Q25 trimming with fastp, MiXCR clone assembly, productive beta chains retained. Merged by CDR3 protein, the rows form single entries marked with the most common genes and DNA. The V and J calls, along with clone size, are taken from TCRdb and not from the paper's own processing. The sample table lists some 42,000 distinct CDR3 sequences, around 9.3% of them with a count of one. The ten largest clones take up 15% of the sample.

From its cysteine to its phenylalanine, the CDR3 spans 16 amino acids. The CDR3 DNA has 48 bases and is translated from base 1. Per the germline V gene (reference sequence), DFQATT is the CDR1 and SNEGSKA is the CDR2. V loses 6 bases, J loses 0 bases, and the germline ends lie 21 bases apart. The receptor chain draws on TRBV20-1 and TRBJ2-7; TRBD2 is a weak D gene call, 6 bases matching. The sample here was whole blood, taken in connection with sensitization to the hapten diphenylcyclopropenone (DPC). The origin of this receptor is a woman aged 40 to 49 with alopecia areata. Some clones in this sample may be carry-over from other donors' samples. The DNA is TGCAGTGCACGAGCCCCCGGGACTTTTTCCTCCTACGAGCAGTACTTC. Translation gives CSARAPGTFSSYEQYF.